This TCR beta chain was observed in a study of blood T cell repertoires in COVID-19. At the level of the study: The analysed material was cDNA or gDNA that came from T cells, B-cell-depleted T cells, or PBMCs.

TCRdb's table, derived via immunoSEQ multiplex PCR, lists solely in-frame clones and lacks some. The sample holds roughly 160,000 clones, 65% to 85% seen once. Germline V gene data show CDR1 as SGHRS and CDR2 as YFSETQ. V was trimmed by 3 bases and J by 2 bases, leaving 13 bases between them. The CDR3 is made up of 15 amino acids. Sample: PBMCs or T cells enriched from blood (not recorded which). The source of this sequence is a woman aged 55 to 70 who had recovered from COVID-19. This chain joins TRBV5-1 and TRBJ2-3; possibly TRBD2 for D (5 bases). The CDR3 is CASSSRTDSTDTQYF. The CDR3 DNA reads as TGCGCCAGCAGCTCCAGGACTGATTCCACAGATACGCAGTATTTT.